This TCR beta chain was identified in a study of cytomegalovirus exposure and HLA in healthy donors. Points from the study as a whole: Differences between HLA loci emerged in a later analysis of TCR association rates, with DRB1 most and HLA-C fewest. Analysis was performed later, and it showed HLA-associated TCR beta chains to be more clonally expanded than equally common others. The authors assumed roughly uniform sequencing depth across donors for presence/absence analyses. Overall, roughly 160 TCR beta chains were annotated as cytomegalovirus-associated.

The CDR3 sequence is 11 residues long. V was shortened by 8 bases and J by 3 bases, with 7 bases between the two germline ends. Germline-derived CDR1 and CDR2 are SGHRS and YFSETQ. The PCR used 60 Vbeta and 13 Jbeta primers. Clones were read by immunoSEQ multiplex PCR, and TCRdb kept only the in-frame ones, dropping some. The sample consists of some 150,000 clones, roughly 85% of them appearing once. About this clone itself: Its antigen is currently unknown.

This TCR came from a man aged 40-49 years in good health and CMV-seronegative. V is TRBV5-1 and J is TRBJ2-3, with D perhaps matching TRBD2 (5 bases). What was sequenced was PBMCs. Here the CDR3 DNA reads TGCGCCAGTACGGGGACAGATACGCAGTATTTT. Its protein is CASTGTDTQYF.